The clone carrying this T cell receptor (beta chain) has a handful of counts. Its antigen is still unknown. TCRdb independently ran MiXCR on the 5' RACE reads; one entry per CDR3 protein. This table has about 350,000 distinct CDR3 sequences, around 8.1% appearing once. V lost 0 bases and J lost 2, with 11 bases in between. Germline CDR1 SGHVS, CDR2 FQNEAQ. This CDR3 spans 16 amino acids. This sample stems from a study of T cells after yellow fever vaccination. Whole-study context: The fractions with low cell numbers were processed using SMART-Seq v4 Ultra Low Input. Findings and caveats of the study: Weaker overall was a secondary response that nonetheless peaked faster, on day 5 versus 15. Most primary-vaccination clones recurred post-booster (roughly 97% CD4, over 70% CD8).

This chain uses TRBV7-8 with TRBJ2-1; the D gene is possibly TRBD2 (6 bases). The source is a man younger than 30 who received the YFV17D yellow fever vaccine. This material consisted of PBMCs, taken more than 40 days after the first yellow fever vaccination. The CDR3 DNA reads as TGTGCCAGCAGCTTAGCTCTACGGGGGACCTACAATGAGCAGTTCTTC. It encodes CASSLALRGTYNEQFF.